A single sample is the source of the 5 T cell receptor beta chains below, sequenced in a study of cytomegalovirus exposure and HLA in healthy donors. Vbeta (60) and Jbeta (13) primers were used in the PCR. Assay used: immunoSEQ multiplex PCR; TCRdb lists only in-frame clones, some missing. This sample has roughly 80,000 clones; roughly four fifths occur once, and the top ten carry approximately 6%. The sample comprised PBMCs. The receptors stem from a woman aged 50 to 60 in good health and CMV-seropositive.

The gene calls are TRBV29-1 and TRBJ2-7; TRBD1 might be the D (5 bases). This CDR3 is built from 13 residues. Germline V gene lookup returns CDR1 SQVTM and CDR2 ANQGSEA. Trimming removed 4 bases at V and 1 base at J, with 11 bases between. CDR3 sequence: CSVVQGTSYEQYF. The CDR3 bases are TGCAGCGTTGTTCAGGGAACGTCCTACGAGCAGTACTTC.

The chain recombines TRBV6-1 with TRBJ2-1; 13 nucleotides agree with TRBD2. V shed 3 bases and J 9 bases; nucleotides not matched to a gene: 8. Germline V gives CDR1 MNHNS, CDR2 SASEGT. The CDR3 has 16 residues. CDR3 residues: CASSEITGLAGAEQFF. In DNA form, the CDR3 reads TGTGCCAGCAGTGAGATAACTGGACTAGCGGGAGCTGAGCAGTTCTTC.

In this sample, this clone turned up once. The chain has TRBV5-1 and TRBJ2-3, with D tentatively TRBD1 (6 bases). CDR1 is SGHRS, CDR2 YFSETQ, per germline. The ends were cut back, 0 bases at V and 2 bases at J, with 7 bases in the middle. The CDR3 length is 14 residues. The CDR3: CASSLDRVTDTQYF. DNA for the CDR3: TGCGCCAGCAGCTTGGACAGGGTCACAGATACGCAGTATTTT. Based on the CDR3 plus reference TRBV5-1 and TRBJ2-3, the full variable domain is KAGVTQTPRYLIKTRGQQVTLSCSPISGHRSVSWYQQTPGQGLQFLFEYFSETQRNKGNFPGRFSGRQFSNSRSEMNVSTLELGDSALYLCASSLDRVTDTQYFGPGTRLTVL.

The chain employs TRBV28 and TRBJ1-5, with 9 bases matching TRBD1. The J segment lost 6 bases and the V segment lost 4 bases, leaving 1 base of the junction unmatched. This CDR3 spans 13 amino acids. Per germline, CDR1 MDHEN and CDR2 SYDVKM. CDR3 sequence: CASSSQGAQPQHF. CDR3 DNA sequence: TGTGCCAGCAGTTCACAGGGGGCTCAGCCCCAGCATTTT.

This chain connects TRBV19 to TRBJ2-7, with TRBD1 matching 7 bases. Germline V lookup: CDR1 LNHDA, CDR2 SQIVND (reference sequence). V was pared by 5 bases and J by 3 bases, with 7 bases of the junction left unmatched. CDR3 length equals 14 residues. CDR3 in amino acids: CASSPGTDLYEQYF. CDR3 nucleotides: TGTGCCAGTAGTCCGGGGACAGATCTCTACGAGCAGTACTTC.